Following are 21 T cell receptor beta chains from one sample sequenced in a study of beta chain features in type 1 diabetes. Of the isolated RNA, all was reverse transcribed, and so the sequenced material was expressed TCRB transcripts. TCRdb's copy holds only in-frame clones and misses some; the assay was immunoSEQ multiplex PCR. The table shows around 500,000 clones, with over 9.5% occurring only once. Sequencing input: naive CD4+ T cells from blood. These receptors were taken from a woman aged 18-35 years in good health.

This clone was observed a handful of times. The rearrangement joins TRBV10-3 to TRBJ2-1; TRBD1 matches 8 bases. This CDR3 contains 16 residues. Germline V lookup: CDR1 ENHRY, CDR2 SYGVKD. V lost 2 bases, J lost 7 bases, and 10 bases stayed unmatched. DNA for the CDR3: TGTGCCATCAGTGAGATTGTGAGGACAGGGTCGAATGAGCAGTTCTTC. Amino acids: CAISEIVRTGSNEQFF.

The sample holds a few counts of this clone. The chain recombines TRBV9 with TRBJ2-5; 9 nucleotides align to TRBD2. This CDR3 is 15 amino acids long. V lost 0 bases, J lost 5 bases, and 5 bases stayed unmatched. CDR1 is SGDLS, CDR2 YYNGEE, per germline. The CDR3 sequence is CASSVAAGGPETQYF. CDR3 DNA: TGTGCCAGCAGCGTAGCGGCGGGGGGGCCGGAGACCCAGTACTTC.

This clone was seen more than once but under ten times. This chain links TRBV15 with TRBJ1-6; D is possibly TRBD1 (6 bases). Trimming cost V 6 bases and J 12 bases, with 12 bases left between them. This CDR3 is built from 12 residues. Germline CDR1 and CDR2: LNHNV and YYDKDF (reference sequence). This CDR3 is CATRQGPGPLHF. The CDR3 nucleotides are TGTGCCACCAGACAGGGACCGGGACCCCTCCACTTT.

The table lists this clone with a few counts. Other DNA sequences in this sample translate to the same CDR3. The CDR3 region is CASSLLGYGYTF. The CDR3 region has the DNA TGTGCCAGCAGCTTATTGGGCTATGGCTACACCTTC. The J gene is TRBJ1-2, the V gene TRBV7-2; D gene unclear. The V and J ends lost 2 bases and 4 bases respectively, with 5 bases between them. This CDR3 has 12 residues. Germline values: CDR1 SGHTA, CDR2 FQGNSA.

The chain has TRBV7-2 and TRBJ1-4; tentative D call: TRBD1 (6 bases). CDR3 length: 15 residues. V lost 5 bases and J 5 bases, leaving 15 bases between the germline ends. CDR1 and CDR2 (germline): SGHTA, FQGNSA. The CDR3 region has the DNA TGTGCCAGCAGCGCCACCGGGACAAGAAATGAAAAACTGTTTTTT. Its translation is CASSATGTRNEKLFF. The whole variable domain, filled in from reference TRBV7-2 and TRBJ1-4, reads GAGVSQSPSNKVTEKGKDVELRCDPISGHTALYWYRQSLGQGLEFLIYFQGNSAPDKSGLPSDRFSAERTGGSVSTLTIQRTQQEDSAVYLCASSATGTRNEKLFFGSGTQLSVL.

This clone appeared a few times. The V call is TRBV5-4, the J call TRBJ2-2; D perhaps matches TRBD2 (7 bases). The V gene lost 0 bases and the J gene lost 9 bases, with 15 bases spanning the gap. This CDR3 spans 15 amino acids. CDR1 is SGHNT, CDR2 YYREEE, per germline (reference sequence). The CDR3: CASSLDGGGGRELFF. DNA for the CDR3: TGTGCCAGCAGCTTGGACGGAGGGGGGGGCCGGGAGCTGTTTTTT.

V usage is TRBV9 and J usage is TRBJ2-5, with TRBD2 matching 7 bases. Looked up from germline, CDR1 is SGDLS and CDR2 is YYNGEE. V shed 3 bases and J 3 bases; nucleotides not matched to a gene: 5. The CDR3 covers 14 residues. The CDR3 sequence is CASSAGLGEETQYF. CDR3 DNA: TGTGCCAGCAGCGCAGGACTAGGGGAAGAGACCCAGTACTTC.

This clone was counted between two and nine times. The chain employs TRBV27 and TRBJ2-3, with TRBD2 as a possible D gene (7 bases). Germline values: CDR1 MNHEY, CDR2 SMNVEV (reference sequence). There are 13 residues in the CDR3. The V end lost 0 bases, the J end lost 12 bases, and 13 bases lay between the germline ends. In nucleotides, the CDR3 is TGTGCCAGCAGTTTATCGAGGGGGGGCTCACAGTATTTT. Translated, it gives CASSLSRGGSQYF.

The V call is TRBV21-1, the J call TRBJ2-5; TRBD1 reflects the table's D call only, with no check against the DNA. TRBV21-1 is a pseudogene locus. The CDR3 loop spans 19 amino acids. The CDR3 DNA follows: TGTGCCAGCAGCAAAGAAAGAAACCGGGACAGGGGACTCCAAGAGACCCAGTACTTC. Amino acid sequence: CASSKERNRDRGLQETQYF.

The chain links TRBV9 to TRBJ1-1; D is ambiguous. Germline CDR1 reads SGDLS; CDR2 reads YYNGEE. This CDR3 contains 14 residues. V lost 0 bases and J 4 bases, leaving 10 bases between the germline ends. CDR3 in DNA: TGTGCCAGCAGCGTAGTTCAGTCGATCACTGAAGCTTTCTTT. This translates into CASSVVQSITEAFF.

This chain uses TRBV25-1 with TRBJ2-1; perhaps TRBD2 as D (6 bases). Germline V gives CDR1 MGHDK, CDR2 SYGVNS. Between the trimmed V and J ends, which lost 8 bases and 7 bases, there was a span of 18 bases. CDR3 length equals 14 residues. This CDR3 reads CASRVAGKQNEQFF. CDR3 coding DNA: TGTGCCAGCCGAGTGGCGGGGAAACAGAATGAGCAGTTCTTC.

DNA for the CDR3: TGTGCCAGCAGCCCCCTGACAGGGGAAGTGAGAGATACGCAGTATTTT. Its translation: CASSPLTGEVRDTQYF. V usage is TRBV9 and J usage is TRBJ2-3; 8 bases are shared with TRBD1. Losses at the gene ends were 4 bases for V and 5 bases for J; bases not matched to a gene: 12. The CDR3 length is 16 residues. CDR1 is SGDLS, CDR2 YYNGEE, per germline.

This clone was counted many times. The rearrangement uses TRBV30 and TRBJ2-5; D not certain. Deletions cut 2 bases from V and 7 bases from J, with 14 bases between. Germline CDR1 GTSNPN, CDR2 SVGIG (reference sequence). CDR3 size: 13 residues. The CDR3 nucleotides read TGTGCCTGGAGTTCTGGTACAGTTGGGACCCAGTACTTC. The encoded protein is CAWSSGTVGTQYF. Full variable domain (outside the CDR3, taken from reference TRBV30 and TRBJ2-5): SQTIHQWPATLVQPVGSPLSLECTVEGTSNPNLYWYRQAAGRGLQLLFYSVGIGQISSEVPQNLSASRPQDRQFILSSKKLLLSDSGFYLCAWSSGTVGTQYFGPGTRLLVL.

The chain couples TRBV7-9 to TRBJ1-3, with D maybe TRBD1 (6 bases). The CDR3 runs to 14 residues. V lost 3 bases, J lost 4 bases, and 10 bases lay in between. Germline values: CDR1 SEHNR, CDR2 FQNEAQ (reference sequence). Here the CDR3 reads CASSFKGGGNTIYF. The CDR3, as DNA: TGTGCCAGCAGCTTTAAAGGGGGAGGAAACACCATATATTTT.

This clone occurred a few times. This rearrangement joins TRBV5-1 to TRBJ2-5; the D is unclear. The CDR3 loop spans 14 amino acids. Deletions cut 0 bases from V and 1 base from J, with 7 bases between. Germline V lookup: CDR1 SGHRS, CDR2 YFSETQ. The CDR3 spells CASSLGQFQETQYF. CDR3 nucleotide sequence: TGCGCCAGCAGCTTGGGACAATTCCAAGAGACCCAGTACTTC.

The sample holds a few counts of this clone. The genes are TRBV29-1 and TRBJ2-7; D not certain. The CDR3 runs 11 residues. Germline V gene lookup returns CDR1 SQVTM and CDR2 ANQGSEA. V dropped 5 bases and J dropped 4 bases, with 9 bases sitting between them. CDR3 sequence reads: CSVNLGYEQYV. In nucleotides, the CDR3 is TGCAGCGTTAATCTGGGTTACGAGCAGTACGTC.

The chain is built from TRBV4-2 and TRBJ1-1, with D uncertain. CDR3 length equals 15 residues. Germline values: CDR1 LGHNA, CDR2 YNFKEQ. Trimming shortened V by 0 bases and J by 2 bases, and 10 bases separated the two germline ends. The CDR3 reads CASSQDTAFNTEAFF. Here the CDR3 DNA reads TGTGCCAGCAGCCAAGATACAGCGTTTAACACTGAAGCTTTCTTT.

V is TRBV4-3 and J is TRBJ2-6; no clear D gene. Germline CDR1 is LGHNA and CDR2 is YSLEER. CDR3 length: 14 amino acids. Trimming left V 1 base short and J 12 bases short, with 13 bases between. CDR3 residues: CASSQVSGWGVLTF. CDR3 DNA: TGCGCCAGCAGCCAAGTATCAGGTTGGGGCGTCCTGACTTTC.

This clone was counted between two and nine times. Here the CDR3 DNA reads TGTGCCAGCAGCTCTGGACCGACCCCTGGAAACACCATATATTTT. Its protein is CASSSGPTPGNTIYF. This sequence joins TRBV7-9 and TRBJ1-3; no clear D. CDR3 length: 15 residues. Germline-derived CDR1 and CDR2 are SEHNR and FQNEAQ (reference sequence). The V gene lost 4 bases and the J gene lost 2 bases, with 12 bases spanning the gap. The full variable domain, its missing parts supplied by reference TRBV7-9 and TRBJ1-3, is DTGVSQNPRHKITKRGQNVTFRCDPISEHNRLYWYRQTLGQGPEFLTYFQNEAQLEKSRLLSDRFSAERPKGSFSTLEIQRTEQGDSAMYLCASSSGPTPGNTIYFGEGSWLTVV.

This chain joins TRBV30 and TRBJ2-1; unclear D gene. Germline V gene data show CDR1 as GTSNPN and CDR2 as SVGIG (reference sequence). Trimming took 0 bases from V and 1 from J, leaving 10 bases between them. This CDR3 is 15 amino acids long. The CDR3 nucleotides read TGTGCCTGGAGTGTAGAGACGTCGTCCTACAATGAGCAGTTCTTC. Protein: CAWSVETSSYNEQFF.

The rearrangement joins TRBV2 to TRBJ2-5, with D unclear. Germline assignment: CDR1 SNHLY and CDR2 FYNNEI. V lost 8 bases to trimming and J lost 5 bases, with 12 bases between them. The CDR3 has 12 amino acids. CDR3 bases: TGTGCCAGCGGGGATTTACTCGAGACCCAGTACTTC. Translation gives CASGDLLETQYF.